This T cell receptor (beta chain) was captured by sequencing in a study of shared T cell receptors in the human thymus (TCRdb year 2021). For the study in its entirety: The study examined how self-reactive, shared T-cell receptor alpha chains are generated in the human thymus.

With regard to this clone: The antigen this receptor binds is unknown. No much larger clone is present one base from it, and per-base qualities are unavailable.

Libraries were made using the immunoSEQ multiplex PCR assay. Here the immuneACCESS table is served through TCRdb, limited to in-frame sequences with V and J called. Missing clones are a known gap in these copies; in checked studies unresolved V genes cover under half, and the rest lacks a known reason. The sample has more than 550,000 clones on record, more than 70% of them singletons. The ten biggest clones cover roughly 0.0094% of the sample. The sample was also linked to a second study, of human thymus T cells. As described in the second report: The donors were immunologically healthy infants in Finland who had open corrective cardiac surgery for congenital heart defects. Thymus tissue was collected as surgical resects that were removed during corrective cardiac surgery. Biased V and J gene segment usage appeared to be present in both thymic and peripheral blood repertoires. Highly overlapping thymic TCR repertoires among unrelated individuals were reported in the related research. The study used 7 to 9 infant thymus samples plus four related peripheral blood samples to characterize TCR alpha and beta repertoires. The infant donors were roughly 7 to 244 days old, and the cohort included five to seven males and two females. Thymocytes were mechanically released from the tissue and were stored as pellets of about 9.5-33 million cells at -70 degrees C. A QIAsymphony instrument was used to extract genomic DNA from the frozen cell pellets. TCRB and TCRAD loci were amplified from a standardized quantity of quality-controlled genomic DNA using the immunoSEQ multiplex PCR assay. The V(D)J region was spanned by amplicons of a length sufficient to cover the CDR3 and to identify V and J genes. The commercial immunoSEQ service was used to sequence amplicons on an Illumina platform. Primer bias and sequencing errors were corrected as previously described, and TCRAD and TCRB were defined on the basis of the IMGT database. Repertoires were analysed with immunoSEQ Analyzer 3.0 and VDJTools, covering basic statistics, V/J segment usage, diversity estimates, rarefaction and pairwise overlap. Diversity was estimated using the Chao1, ChaoE, Efron-Thisted, Shannon and inverse Simpson indices, and was also estimated on datasets down-sampled to the size of the smallest sample. Repertoire overlap used strict matching of CDR3 nucleotide sequence, V gene and J gene, with Jaccard-based multidimensional scaling clustering. Thymus samples yielded on average around 850,000 unique TCRB clonotypes, compared with 70,000 to 85,000 from blood samples.

This clonotype originated in a boy younger than two with a congenital heart defect. Donor details come from another sample of the same person, matched by shared clones. The sequenced sample was thymocytes.

DNA sequence: TGCGCCAGCAGAATCCCGGGACAGCGGAACACTGAAGCTTTCTTT. It translates to CASRIPGQRNTEAFF. Here the chain combines TRBV5-1 and TRBJ1-1, and TRBD1 matches 7 of the central bases. Ends trimmed: V by 5 bases, J by 1 base; bases unmatched to a gene: 8. Taken from the germline V gene, the CDR1 and CDR2 loops are SGHRS and YFSETQ. The CDR3 contains 15 residues, cysteine and phenylalanine counted. Of the read, only the CDR3 DNA is kept; its 45 bases are in frame from base 1.